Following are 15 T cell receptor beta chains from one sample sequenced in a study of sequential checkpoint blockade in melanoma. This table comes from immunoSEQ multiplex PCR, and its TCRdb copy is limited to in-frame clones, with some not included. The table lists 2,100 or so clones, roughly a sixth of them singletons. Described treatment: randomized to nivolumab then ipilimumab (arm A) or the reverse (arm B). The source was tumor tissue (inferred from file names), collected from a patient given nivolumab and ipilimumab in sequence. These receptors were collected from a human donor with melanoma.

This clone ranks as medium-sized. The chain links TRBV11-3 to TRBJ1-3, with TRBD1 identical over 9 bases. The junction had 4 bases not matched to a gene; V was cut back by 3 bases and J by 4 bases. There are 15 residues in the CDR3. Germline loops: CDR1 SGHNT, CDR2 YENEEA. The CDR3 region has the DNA TGTGCCAGCAGCTTCCAGGACAGGGGAGGAAACACCATATATTTT. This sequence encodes CASSFQDRGGNTIYF.

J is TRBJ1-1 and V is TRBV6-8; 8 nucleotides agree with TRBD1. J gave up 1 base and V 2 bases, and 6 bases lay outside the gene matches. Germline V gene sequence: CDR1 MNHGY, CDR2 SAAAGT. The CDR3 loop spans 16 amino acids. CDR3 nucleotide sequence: TGTGCCAGCAGTTACACGGGACAGGAGTGGAACACTGAAGCTTTCTTT. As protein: CASSYTGQEWNTEAFF.

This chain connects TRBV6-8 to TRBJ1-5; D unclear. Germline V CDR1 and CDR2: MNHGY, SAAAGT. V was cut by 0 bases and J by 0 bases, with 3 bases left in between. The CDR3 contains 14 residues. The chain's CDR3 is CASSYSNSNQPQHF. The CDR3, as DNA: TGTGCCAGCAGTTACTCGAATAGCAATCAGCCCCAGCATTTT.

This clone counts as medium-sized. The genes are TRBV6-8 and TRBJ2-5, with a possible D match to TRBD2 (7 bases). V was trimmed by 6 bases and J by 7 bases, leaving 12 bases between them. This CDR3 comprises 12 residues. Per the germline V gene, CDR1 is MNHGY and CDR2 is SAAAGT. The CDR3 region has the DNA TGTGCCAGCAGAGGACTAGGGGGGACCCAGTACTTC. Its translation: CASRGLGGTQYF.

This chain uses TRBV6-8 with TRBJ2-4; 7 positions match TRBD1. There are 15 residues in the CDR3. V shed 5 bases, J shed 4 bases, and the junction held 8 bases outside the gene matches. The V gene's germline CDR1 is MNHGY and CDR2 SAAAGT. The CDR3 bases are TGTGCCAGCAGTCAATCTACGACAGGGAAAAACATTCAGTACTTC. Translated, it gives CASSQSTTGKNIQYF.

The CDR3 sequence: CASSLSQGKAYNEQFF. CDR3 sequence (DNA): TGCGCCAGCAGCTTGTCGCAGGGAAAGGCCTACAATGAGCAGTTCTTC. The J gene is TRBJ2-1, the V gene TRBV5-1; possible D gene TRBD1, 5 bases. Per germline, CDR1 SGHRS and CDR2 YFSETQ. This CDR3 has 16 residues. V gave up 1 base and J gave up 2 bases, with 13 bases separating them. Complete variable domain (other parts from reference TRBV5-1 and TRBJ2-1): KAGVTQTPRYLIKTRGQQVTLSCSPISGHRSVSWYQQTPGQGLQFLFEYFSETQRNKGNFPGRFSGRQFSNSRSEMNVSTLELGDSALYLCASSLSQGKAYNEQFFGPGTRLTVL.

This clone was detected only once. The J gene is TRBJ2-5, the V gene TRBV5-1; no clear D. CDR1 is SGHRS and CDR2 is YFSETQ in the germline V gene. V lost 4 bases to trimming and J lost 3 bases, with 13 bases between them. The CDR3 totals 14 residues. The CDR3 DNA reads TGCGCCAGCAGCCCGGATGGGCGGAAAGAGACCCAGTACTTC. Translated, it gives CASSPDGRKETQYF.

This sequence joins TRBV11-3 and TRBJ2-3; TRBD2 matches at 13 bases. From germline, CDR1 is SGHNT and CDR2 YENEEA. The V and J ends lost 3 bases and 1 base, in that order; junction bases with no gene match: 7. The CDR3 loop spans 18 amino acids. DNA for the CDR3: TGTGCCAGCAGCTTGGGTCCGACTAGCGGGGGGCGCACAGATACGCAGTATTTT. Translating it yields CASSLGPTSGGRTDTQYF.

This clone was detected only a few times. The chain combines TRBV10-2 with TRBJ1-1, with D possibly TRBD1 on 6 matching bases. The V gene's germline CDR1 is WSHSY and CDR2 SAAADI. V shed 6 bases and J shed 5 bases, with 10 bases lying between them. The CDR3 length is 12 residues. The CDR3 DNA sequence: TGCGCCAGCAGACAGGGAGGGACTGAAGCTTTCTTT. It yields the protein CASRQGGTEAFF.

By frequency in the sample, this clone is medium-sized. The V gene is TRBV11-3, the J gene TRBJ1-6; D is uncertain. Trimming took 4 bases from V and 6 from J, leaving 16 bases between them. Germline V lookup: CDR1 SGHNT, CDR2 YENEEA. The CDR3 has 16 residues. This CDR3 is CASSSSGGSSNSPLHF. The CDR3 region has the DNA TGTGCCAGCAGCTCCTCCGGAGGCAGCTCTAATTCACCCCTCCACTTT.

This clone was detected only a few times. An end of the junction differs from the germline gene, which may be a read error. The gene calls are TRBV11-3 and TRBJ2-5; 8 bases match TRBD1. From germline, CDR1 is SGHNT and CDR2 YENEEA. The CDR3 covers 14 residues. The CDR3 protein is CASSRTDRVETQYF. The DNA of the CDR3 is TGTGCTAGCAGCCGCACGGACAGGGTTGAGACCCAGTACTTC.

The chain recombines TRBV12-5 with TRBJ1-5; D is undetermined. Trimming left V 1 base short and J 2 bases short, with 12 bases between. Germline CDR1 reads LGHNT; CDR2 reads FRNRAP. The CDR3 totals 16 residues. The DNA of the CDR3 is TGTGCTAGTGGTTTGGCGAGCGAGGATGGCAATCAGCCCCAGCATTTT. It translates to CASGLASEDGNQPQHF.

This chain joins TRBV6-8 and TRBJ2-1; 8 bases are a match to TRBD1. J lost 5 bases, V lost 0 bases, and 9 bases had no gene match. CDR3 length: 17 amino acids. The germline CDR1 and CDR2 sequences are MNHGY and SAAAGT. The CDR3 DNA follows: TGTGCCAGCAGTTACTCGCTAGGACAGGGCGTGAACAATGAGCAGTTCTTC. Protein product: CASSYSLGQGVNNEQFF.

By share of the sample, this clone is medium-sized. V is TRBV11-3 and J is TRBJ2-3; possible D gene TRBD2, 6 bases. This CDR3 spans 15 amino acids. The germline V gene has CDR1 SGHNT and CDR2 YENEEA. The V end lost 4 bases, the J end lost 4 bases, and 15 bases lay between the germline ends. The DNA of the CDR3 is TGTGCCAGCAGCTCCGGACTACTTGGGGCAGATACGCAGTATTTT. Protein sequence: CASSSGLLGADTQYF. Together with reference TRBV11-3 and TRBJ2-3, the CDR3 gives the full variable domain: EAGVVQSPRYKIIEKKQPVAFWCNPISGHNTLYWYLQNLGQGPELLIRYENEEAVDDSQLPKDRFSAERLKGVDSTLKIQPAELGDSAVYLCASSSGLLGADTQYFGPGTRLTVL.

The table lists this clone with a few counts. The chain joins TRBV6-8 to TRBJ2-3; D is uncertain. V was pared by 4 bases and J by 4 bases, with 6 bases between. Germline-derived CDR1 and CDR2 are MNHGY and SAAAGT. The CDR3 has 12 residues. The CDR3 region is CASSSFPDTQYF. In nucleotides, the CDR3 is TGTGCCAGCAGTTCTTTCCCAGATACGCAGTATTTT.